The entry that follows covers one T cell receptor (beta chain) sequence. Its antigen is unidentified. This entry comes from a study of blood T cells in healthy people across ages. Regarding the study as a whole: The CMV status of each donor remained undetermined, and this could have confounded shifts in expanded clonotypes. More naive CD4+ cells and higher diversity marked long-lived donors relative to aged donors.

Then a second PCR, running about 6 to 11 cycles, was carried out with a sample-barcoded 5' primer and a J-beta primer mix. Unique molecular identifiers of 12 random nucleotides labeled each cDNA. TCRdb fed the 5' RACE reads into MiXCR, producing one record per CDR3 protein. Of roughly 1,500,000 distinct CDR3 sequences listed, 30% to 40% are singletons. Trimming cost V 5 bases and J 10 bases, with 21 bases left between them. This CDR3 contains 14 residues. Germline CDR1 reads SQVTM; CDR2 reads ANQGSEA. The rearrangement joins TRBV29-1 to TRBJ2-1; either TRBD1 or TRBD2 may supply D (7 bases each). Sample: blood. The clonotype comes from a woman in her twenties or thirties in good health. For the CDR3, the DNA is TGCAGCGTTCCCGGGGACAGCTGGGAGGGAGAGCAGTTCTTC. Amino acids: CSVPGDSWEGEQFF.